This T cell receptor (beta chain) was recorded in a study of blood T cell repertoires in COVID-19. Study at large: COVID-19 samples, acute and convalescent, were from the United States, Italy and Spain. Sample material is recorded as cDNA or gDNA derived from T cells, B-cell-depleted T cells, or PBMCs.

Participants were aged about 18 to 100 years from 20 to 30 US areas. Cohort 3 recovered donors had two negative PCRs, clearance, or symptom resolution. The CDR3 has 15 residues. Germline V gene data show CDR1 as SGHTA and CDR2 as FQGTGA. V gave up 10 bases and J gave up 4 bases; unmatched junction bases: 11. Using immunoSEQ multiplex PCR, the repertoire was profiled, and TCRdb retains in-frame clones only, with some absent. The sample includes about 180,000 clones, 88% of them seen just once. This sequence originates from a woman aged 18-35 years who had recovered from COVID-19. This chain uses TRBV7-3 with TRBJ2-1; 9 bases agree with TRBD2. Sequencing used PBMCs or T cells enriched from blood (not recorded which). Here the CDR3 reads CATNSGGGGYNEQFF. The CDR3 nucleotides read TGTGCCACCAATAGCGGGGGAGGTGGATACAATGAGCAGTTCTTC.